The next 6 T cell receptor beta chains were all read from a single sample in a study of T cell clonality in common variable immunodeficiency. The data were produced by immunoSEQ multiplex PCR, yet TCRdb's version contains in-frame clones alone and is incomplete. The record shows 40,000 to 60,000 clones for this sample, with no singletons present. The sequencing sample was made of peripheral blood mononuclear cells. These receptors were taken from a person aged 18 to 69 in good health.

This clone showed up many times. The read finishes 3 residues shy of the CDR3 end, and the germline J gene is used to complete it. The chain carries TRBV13 and TRBJ1-1; a possible D gene is TRBD1 (6 bases). The CDR3 loop spans 17 amino acids. Trimming cost V 5 bases and J 0 bases, with 19 bases left between them. Germline values: CDR1 PRHDT, CDR2 FYEKMQ (reference sequence). CDR3 DNA (partial): TGTGCCAGCAGCCCAACAGGCAGGGGATCGATGAACACTGAA. Translating gives CASSPTGRGSMNTE. The entire CDR3 reads CASSPTGRGSMNTEAFF.

This clone was recorded many times. The missing CDR3 end, 3 residues past where the read stops, is filled in from the germline J gene. The chain joins TRBV6-2 or TRBV6-3 to TRBJ1-2; D call uncertain. With 2 bases removed from V and 7 bases from J, the gap between germline ends came to 8 bases. Germline values: CDR1 MNHEY, CDR2 SVGEGT. The CDR3 sequence is 12 residues long. This CDR3 reads CASSYESSGYTF. Partial CDR3 DNA: TGTGCCAGCAGTTACGAGAGCTCTGGC.

This clone appeared many times. The read falls 3 residues short of the CDR3 end, and the missing part is taken from the germline J gene. The V and J genes are TRBV7-3 and TRBJ2-1; 7 nucleotides line up with TRBD2. V shed 8 bases, J shed 3 bases, and the junction held 7 bases outside the gene matches. Germline V gene data show CDR1 as SGHTA and CDR2 as FQGTGA. This CDR3 contains 14 residues. The covered CDR3 bases are TGTGCCAGCGGATCTAGCGGAAACTACAATGAG. Translating it yields CASGSSGNYNE. The whole CDR3 reads CASGSSGNYNEQFF.

This clone has ten or more counts. Read coverage stops 3 residues before the CDR3 terminus; the germline J gene supplies the remainder. The rearrangement uses TRBV5-1 and TRBJ2-2; 8 nucleotides match TRBD1. Germline loops: CDR1 SGHRS, CDR2 YFSETQ. The CDR3 totals 14 residues. CDR3 in amino acids: CASKVGQGNEKLFF. CDR3 DNA (partial): TGCGCCAGCAAGGTAGGACAGGGCAATGAAAAG.

There are many counts of this clone. The read terminates 3 residues ahead of where the CDR3 ends, so the germline J gene completes it. The chain is built from TRBV20-1 and TRBJ1-4, with TRBD1 matching 10 bases. The CDR3 is made up of 14 amino acids. CDR1 and CDR2 (germline): DFQATT, SNEGSKA (reference sequence). The V gene end was trimmed by 6 bases and the J gene end by 4 bases; junction bases not matched to a gene: 5. The DNA read from the CDR3 is TGCAGTGCCTCCGGGACAGGGGATAATGAAAAA. Translated, it gives CSASGTGDNEK. In full, the CDR3 is CSASGTGDNEKLFF.

This clone showed up many times. Germline is not matched at one junction end, which may reflect a read error. The sequence runs out 3 residues before the end of the CDR3; the remainder is reconstructed from the germline J gene. This chain joins TRBV4-2 and TRBJ2-3; 11 bases line up with TRBD2. The CDR3 sequence is 16 residues long. Germline V lookup: CDR1 LGHNA, CDR2 YNFKEQ. Here the CDR3 reads CASSQGGTSGRYTQYF. The part of the CDR3 DNA that was read is TGCGCCAGCAGCCAAGGCGGGACTAGCGGTCGATATACG.